This passage covers 27 T cell receptor beta chains from one sample sequenced in a study of cytomegalovirus exposure and HLA in healthy donors. The PCR contained 60 Vbeta and 13 Jbeta primers. Generated by immunoSEQ multiplex PCR, the TCRdb table keeps only in-frame clones and is missing some. The profile shows approximately 180,000 clones, roughly three quarters of them singletons. The sequenced sample consisted of PBMCs. These receptors all come from a woman in her forties or fifties in good health and CMV-seronegative.

The chain recombines TRBV13 with TRBJ1-2; 10 bases match TRBD1. CDR3 length: 14 amino acids. Trimming took 5 bases from V and 6 from J; bases not matched to a gene: 6. Germline CDR1 is PRHDT and CDR2 is FYEKMQ (reference sequence). The CDR3 DNA follows: TGTGCCAGCAGCAAAGAGACAGGGGGCAATGGCTACACCTTC. Amino acids: CASSKETGGNGYTF.

This clone has only a few counts. The CDR3 region is CASSTPERGGYTF. CDR3 DNA: TGTGCCAGCAGCACTCCCGAACGAGGGGGCTACACCTTC. The V gene is TRBV6-5, the J gene TRBJ1-2; D is unclear. Looked up from germline, CDR1 is MNHEY and CDR2 is SVGAGI. The CDR3 length is 13 residues. Trimming left V 6 bases short and J 8 bases short, with 16 bases between.

The J gene is TRBJ2-2, the V gene TRBV5-4; no clear D. With 4 bases removed from V and 4 bases from J, the gap between germline ends came to 14 bases. Germline V gives CDR1 SGHNT, CDR2 YYREEE (reference sequence). The CDR3 covers 15 residues. The CDR3: CASSTPDIITGELFF. The CDR3 DNA is TGTGCCAGCAGCACACCCGACATAATCACCGGGGAGCTGTTTTTT.

This clone turned up a few times. This chain joins TRBV4-2 and TRBJ1-5; perhaps TRBD1 as D (5 bases). V lost 0 bases, J lost 7 bases, and 16 bases lay in between. There are 16 residues in the CDR3. The germline V gene has CDR1 LGHNA and CDR2 YNFKEQ. In DNA, the CDR3 is TGTGCCAGCAGCCAAGATTCGGGGGAGTTAGGCCAGCCCCAGCATTTT. Translated, it gives CASSQDSGELGQPQHF.

This clone has only a few counts. J is TRBJ1-1 and V is TRBV29-1; the match to TRBD1 covers 7 bases. The CDR3 has 13 amino acids. The germline CDR1 and CDR2 sequences are SQVTM and ANQGSEA. The trim removed 0 bases at V and 8 bases at J, leaving 6 bases unmatched. The CDR3 loop reads CSVEDRQGREAFF. The CDR3 coding sequence is TGCAGCGTTGAAGATCGACAGGGTAGGGAAGCTTTCTTT.

The chain recombines TRBV4-3 with TRBJ2-3; 12 bases are shared with TRBD2. The junction had 3 bases not matched to a gene; V was cut back by 6 bases and J by 2 bases. Germline CDR1 LGHNA, CDR2 YSLEER. CDR3 length equals 15 residues. In DNA, the CDR3 is TGCGCCAGCAGTCGGACTAGCGGGAACACAGATACGCAGTATTTT. It encodes CASSRTSGNTDTQYF.

The sample holds one count of this clone. The rearrangement links TRBV28 to TRBJ1-1, with a weak D call TRBD1 (5 bases). This CDR3 is 11 amino acids long. With 6 bases removed from V and 10 bases from J, the gap between germline ends came to 12 bases. Germline V lookup: CDR1 MDHEN, CDR2 SYDVKM. The CDR3 coding sequence is TGTGCCAGCAGATCCCCGGGGGTAGCTTTCTTT. Translated: CASRSPGVAFF.

The rearrangement joins TRBV29-1 to TRBJ2-1; TRBD2 aligns across 7 bases. V trimming: 8 bases; J trimming: 5 bases; junction bases outside the gene matches: 12. Germline V lookup: CDR1 SQVTM, CDR2 ANQGSEA. The CDR3 covers 14 residues. The CDR3 DNA follows: TGCAGCTCTGCGGGAGTGGGAGGGCACAATGAGCAGTTCTTC. This encodes CSSAGVGGHNEQFF.

The rearrangement uses TRBV5-1 and TRBJ1-4; the D gene is possibly TRBD1 (6 bases). The CDR3 is 16 residues long. V lost 4 bases and J lost 2, with 15 bases in between. The germline V gene encodes CDR1 SGHRS and CDR2 YFSETQ. CDR3 amino acids: CASSLPQGITNEKLFF. CDR3 bases: TGCGCCAGCAGCCTCCCACAGGGCATCACTAATGAAAAACTGTTTTTT.

This chain links TRBV7-9 with TRBJ1-2; no clear D. V lost 1 base and J 4 bases, leaving 10 bases between the germline ends. The CDR3 totals 14 residues. From germline, CDR1 is SEHNR and CDR2 FQNEAQ (reference sequence). The DNA of the CDR3 is TGTGCCAGCAGCTTAGATGTAGTGGTCTATGGCTACACCTTC. It encodes CASSLDVVVYGYTF.

V and J are TRBV5-4 and TRBJ1-2; D unresolved. CDR1 and CDR2 (germline): SGHNT, YYREEE (reference sequence). Deletions cut 2 bases from V and 4 bases from J, with 9 bases between. The CDR3 length is 13 residues. This CDR3 reads CASSFLEFYGYTF. The DNA of the CDR3 is TGTGCCAGCAGCTTCTTAGAGTTCTATGGCTACACCTTC.

The rearrangement links TRBV5-6 to TRBJ2-5; possibly TRBD2 for D (6 bases). The CDR3 covers 16 residues. V was shortened by 2 bases and J by 1 base, with 15 bases between the two germline ends. Germline lookup yields CDR1 SGHDT and CDR2 YYEEEE. The CDR3 DNA is TGTGCCAGCAGCTTTTGGCGGGACGAGTTCCAAGAGACCCAGTACTTC. Its protein product is CASSFWRDEFQETQYF.

The chain combines TRBV6-5 with TRBJ1-3, with D uncertain. The V gene's germline CDR1 is MNHEY and CDR2 SVGAGI. The CDR3 covers 11 residues. The V end lost 7 bases, the J end lost 4 bases, and 5 bases lay between the germline ends. CDR3 residues: CASTQGNTIYF. In DNA form, the CDR3 reads TGTGCCAGCACCCAGGGAAACACCATATATTTT.

The chain uses TRBV19 and TRBJ2-2; the D gene is possibly TRBD1 (5 bases). V lost 4 bases, J lost 1 base, and 7 bases lay in between. This CDR3 has 14 residues. Germline assignment: CDR1 LNHDA and CDR2 SQIVND (reference sequence). The CDR3 is CASSTGQNTGELFF. CDR3 nucleotide sequence: TGTGCCAGTAGTACTGGACAGAACACCGGGGAGCTGTTTTTT.

The chain carries TRBV5-4 and TRBJ2-3; 7 nucleotides match TRBD1. The J segment lost 4 bases and the V segment lost 0 bases, leaving 14 bases of the junction unmatched. The germline gives CDR1 SGHNT, CDR2 YYREEE (reference sequence). The CDR3 consists of 18 residues. The CDR3 here is CASSLGINRGQGADTQYF. The CDR3 coding sequence is TGTGCCAGCAGCTTGGGAATTAACCGAGGTCAGGGGGCAGATACGCAGTATTTT.

The DNA for the CDR3 is TGTGCCAGCAGCTTAGTAGGGCCGGGAGGTGAAGCTTTCTTT. This encodes CASSLVGPGGEAFF. This chain connects TRBV7-2 to TRBJ1-1; D is unresolved. V dropped 1 base and J dropped 7 bases, with 13 bases sitting between them. The CDR3 extends over 14 amino acids. The germline CDR1 and CDR2 sequences are SGHTA and FQGNSA.

A word on this clone: Within the sample, other DNA sequences also encode this same CDR3. This chain links TRBV25-1 with TRBJ2-2, with 7 nucleotides matching TRBD1. V lost 8 bases to trimming and J lost 1 base; unmatched junction nucleotides: 4. This CDR3 region has 14 residues. Germline V gene lookup returns CDR1 MGHDK and CDR2 SYGVNS. The CDR3 loop is CASRRTGNTGELFF. The DNA of the CDR3 is TGTGCCAGCCGTCGGACAGGGAACACCGGGGAGCTGTTTTTT.

Of note for this clone: Other DNA sequences in the sample encode the same CDR3. This chain links TRBV18 with TRBJ1-2; D is perhaps TRBD1 (5 bases). The CDR3 runs 14 residues. V shed 1 base and J shed 0 bases, with 6 bases lying between them. Germline CDR1 KGHSH, CDR2 LQKENI. This CDR3 is CASSPQTANYGYTF. The CDR3 nucleotides are TGTGCCAGCTCACCACAGACAGCTAACTATGGCTACACCTTC.

This clone was picked up a small number of times. The chain couples TRBV4-2 to TRBJ1-5; the D is unclear. CDR1 is LGHNA, CDR2 YNFKEQ, per germline. V was shortened by 3 bases and J by 0 bases, with 9 bases between the two germline ends. The CDR3 runs to 15 residues. The CDR3 protein is CASSQTRASNQPQHF. The CDR3, as DNA: TGTGCCAGCAGCCAGACAAGAGCTAGCAATCAGCCCCAGCATTTT.

The rearrangement links TRBV5-1 to TRBJ2-7, with TRBD2 as a possible D gene (6 bases). The CDR3 sequence is 13 residues long. The germline gives CDR1 SGHRS, CDR2 YFSETQ. The V gene lost 2 bases and the J gene lost 2 bases, with 8 bases spanning the gap. In DNA, the CDR3 is TGCGCCAGCAGCTTAAGGAGGGCCTACGAGCAGTACTTC. Protein product: CASSLRRAYEQYF.

This clone has just one count. V is TRBV6-5 and J is TRBJ1-5; 8 bases agree with TRBD1. Germline-derived CDR1 and CDR2 are MNHEY and SVGAGI. V shed 6 bases, J shed 4 bases, and the junction held 8 bases outside the gene matches. The CDR3 contains 15 residues. As DNA, the CDR3 is TGTGCCAGCAGCCGAAACAGGGGGGAAAATCAGCCCCAGCATTTT. It codes for CASSRNRGENQPQHF.

A single count supports this clone. This sequence joins TRBV18 and TRBJ1-1; the D gene is possibly TRBD1 (5 bases). This CDR3 has 17 residues. Trimming shortened V by 2 bases and J by 4 bases, and 20 bases separated the two germline ends. The germline V gene has CDR1 KGHSH and CDR2 LQKENI. CDR3 protein: CASSPGSIGVSGTEAFF. In DNA, the CDR3 is TGTGCCAGCTCACCAGGCTCTATAGGGGTTTCGGGCACTGAAGCTTTCTTT.

The V and J genes are TRBV18 and TRBJ1-1; D gene unclear. There are 13 residues in the CDR3. V lost 0 bases and J 7 bases, leaving 9 bases between the germline ends. The germline gives CDR1 KGHSH, CDR2 LQKENI. The CDR3 sequence: CASSPPVSSEAFF. CDR3 coding DNA: TGTGCCAGCTCACCACCAGTCTCTAGTGAAGCTTTCTTT.

V gene TRBV7-3 combines with J gene TRBJ1-1; 9 positions match TRBD1. The CDR3 extends over 14 amino acids. J gave up 3 bases and V 5 bases, and 4 bases lay outside the gene matches. Per germline, CDR1 SGHTA and CDR2 FQGTGA. The CDR3 sequence: CASSMTGGDTEAFF. The CDR3 coding sequence is TGTGCCAGCAGCATGACAGGGGGGGACACTGAAGCTTTCTTT.

Only one count was recorded for this clone. J is TRBJ1-3 and V is TRBV9, with TRBD1 matching 7 bases. This CDR3 is built from 16 residues. Germline V gene sequence: CDR1 SGDLS, CDR2 YYNGEE. V shed 4 bases, J shed 7 bases, and the junction held 14 bases outside the gene matches. The CDR3 loop is CASSPRGDSAFNTIYF. CDR3 nucleotides: TGTGCCAGCAGCCCTAGGGGGGACAGTGCTTTTAACACCATATATTTT.

This chain connects TRBV25-1 to TRBJ2-2, with 7 bases aligning to TRBD1. The trim removed 4 bases at V and 6 bases at J, leaving 8 bases unmatched. This CDR3 has 15 residues. The germline V gene has CDR1 MGHDK and CDR2 SYGVNS. CDR3 region: CASSGLGTGAGELFF. The CDR3 coding sequence is TGTGCCAGCAGTGGATTGGGAACAGGGGCCGGGGAGCTGTTTTTT. Looking up the rest from reference TRBV25-1 and TRBJ2-2 gives the full variable domain: EADIYQTPRYLVIGTGKKITLECSQTMGHDKMYWYQQDPGMELHLIHYSYGVNSTEKGDLSSESTVSRIRTEHFPLTLESARPSHTSQYLCASSGLGTGAGELFFGEGSRLTVL.

The chain links TRBV20-1 to TRBJ1-2; possibly TRBD1 for D (6 bases). The ends were cut back, 5 bases at V and 8 bases at J, with 12 bases in the middle. Germline loops: CDR1 DFQATT, CDR2 SNEGSKA (reference sequence). The CDR3 runs 11 residues. In DNA form, the CDR3 reads TGCAGTGCTCTACAGGGTTTGGGCTACACCTTC. Protein sequence: CSALQGLGYTF.